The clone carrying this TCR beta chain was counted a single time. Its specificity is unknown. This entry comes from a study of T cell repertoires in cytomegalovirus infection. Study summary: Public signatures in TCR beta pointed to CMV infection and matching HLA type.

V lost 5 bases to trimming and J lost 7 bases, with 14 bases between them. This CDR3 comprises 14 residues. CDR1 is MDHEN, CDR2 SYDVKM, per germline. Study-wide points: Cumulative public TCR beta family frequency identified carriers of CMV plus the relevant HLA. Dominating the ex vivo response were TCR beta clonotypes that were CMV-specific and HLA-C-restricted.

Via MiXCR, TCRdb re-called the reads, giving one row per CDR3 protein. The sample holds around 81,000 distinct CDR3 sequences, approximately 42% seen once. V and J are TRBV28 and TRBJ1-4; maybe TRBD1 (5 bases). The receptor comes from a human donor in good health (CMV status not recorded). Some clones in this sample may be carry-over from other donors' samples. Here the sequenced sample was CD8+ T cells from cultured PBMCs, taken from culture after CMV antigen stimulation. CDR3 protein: CASSPTGLSEKLFF. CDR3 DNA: TGTGCCAGCAGTCCGACGGGGCTCTCTGAAAAACTGTTTTTT.